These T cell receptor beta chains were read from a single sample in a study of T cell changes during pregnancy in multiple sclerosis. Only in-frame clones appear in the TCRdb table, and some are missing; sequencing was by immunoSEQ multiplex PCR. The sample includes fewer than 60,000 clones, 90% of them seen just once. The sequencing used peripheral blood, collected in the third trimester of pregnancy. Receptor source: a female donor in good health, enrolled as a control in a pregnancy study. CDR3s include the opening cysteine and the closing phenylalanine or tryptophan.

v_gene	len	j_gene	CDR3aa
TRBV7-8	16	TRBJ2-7	CASTPLAGGVRNEQYF
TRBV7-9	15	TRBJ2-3	CASSTGDLTRDTQYF
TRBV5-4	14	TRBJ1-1	CASSTQGGNTEAFF
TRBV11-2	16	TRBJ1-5	CASSLAGAYSNQPQHF
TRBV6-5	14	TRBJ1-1	CASRPGQENTEAFF
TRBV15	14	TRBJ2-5	CATSRPGSRETQYF
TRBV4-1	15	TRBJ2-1	CASRSLPGGPYEQFF
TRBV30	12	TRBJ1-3	CAWTGAGNTIYF
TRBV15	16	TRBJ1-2	CATSRGTGGTSYGYTF
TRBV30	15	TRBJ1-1	CAWSEVPGKNTEAFF
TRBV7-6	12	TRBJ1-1	CASSSADREAFF
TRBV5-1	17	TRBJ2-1	CASGRGQGPLSYNEQFF
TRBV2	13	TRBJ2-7	CASSESRSYEQYF
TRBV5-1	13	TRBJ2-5	CASSLDTGETQYF
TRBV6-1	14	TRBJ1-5	CASSGDSFNQPQHF
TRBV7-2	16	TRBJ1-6	CASTVTGLRNGSPLHF
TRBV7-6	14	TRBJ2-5	CASSSIAGGATQYF
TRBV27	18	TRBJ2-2	CASSSRLAGGKNTGELFF
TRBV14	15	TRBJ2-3	CASSQGTGGPDTQYF
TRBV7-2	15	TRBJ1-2	CASSLEGRGVDGYTF
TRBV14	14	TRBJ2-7	CASSHDRGPYEQYF
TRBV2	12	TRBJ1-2	CASSGQVYGYTF
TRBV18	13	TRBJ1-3	CASSPSSGNTIYF
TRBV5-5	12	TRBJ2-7	CASSLQGDSKYF
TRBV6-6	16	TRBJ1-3	CASSYSAGAQGNTIYF
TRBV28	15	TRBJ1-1	CASSFPRDRNTEAFF